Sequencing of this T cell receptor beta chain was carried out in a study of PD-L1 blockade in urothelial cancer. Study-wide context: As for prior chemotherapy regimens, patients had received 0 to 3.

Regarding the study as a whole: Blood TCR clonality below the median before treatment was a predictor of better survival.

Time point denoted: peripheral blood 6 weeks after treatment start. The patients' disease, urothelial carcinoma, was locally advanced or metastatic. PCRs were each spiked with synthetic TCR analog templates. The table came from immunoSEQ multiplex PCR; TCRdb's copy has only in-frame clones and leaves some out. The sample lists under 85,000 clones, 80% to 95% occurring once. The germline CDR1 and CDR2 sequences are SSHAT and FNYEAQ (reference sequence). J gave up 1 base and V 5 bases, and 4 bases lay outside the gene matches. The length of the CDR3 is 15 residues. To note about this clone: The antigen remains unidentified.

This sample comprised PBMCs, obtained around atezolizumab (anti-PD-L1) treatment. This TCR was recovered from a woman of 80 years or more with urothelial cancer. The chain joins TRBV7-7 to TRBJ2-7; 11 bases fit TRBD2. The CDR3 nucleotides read TGTGCCAGCAGCAATGGGACTAGCGGATCCTACGAGCAGTACTTC. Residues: CASSNGTSGSYEQYF.